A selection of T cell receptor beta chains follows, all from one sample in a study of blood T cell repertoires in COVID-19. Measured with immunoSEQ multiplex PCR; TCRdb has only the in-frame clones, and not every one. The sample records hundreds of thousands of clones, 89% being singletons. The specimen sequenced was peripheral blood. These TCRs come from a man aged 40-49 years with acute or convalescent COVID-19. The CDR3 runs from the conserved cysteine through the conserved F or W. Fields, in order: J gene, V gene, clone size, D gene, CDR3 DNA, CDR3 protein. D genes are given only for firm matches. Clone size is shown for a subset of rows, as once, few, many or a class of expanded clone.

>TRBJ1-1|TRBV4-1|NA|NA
TGCGCCAGCAGCCAAGACGCACAGGGTAGGACTGAAGCTTTCTTT
CASSQDAQGRTEAFF
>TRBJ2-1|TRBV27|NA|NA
TGTGCCAGCAGTTTATGGGCGGGCTCCTACAATGAGCAGTTCTTC
CASSLWAGSYNEQFF
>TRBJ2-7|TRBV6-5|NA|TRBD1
TGTGCCACAGCGCGGACAGGGGTATACGAGCAGTACTTC
CATARTGVYEQYF
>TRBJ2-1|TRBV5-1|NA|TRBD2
TGCGCCAGCAGCTTGGTTTACACGGCTAGCGGGAGGGCTGGCAATGAGCAGTTCTTC
CASSLVYTASGRAGNEQFF
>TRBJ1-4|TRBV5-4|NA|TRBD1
TGTGCCAGCAGCTTGGCGGGACAGGGGGAGGAAAAACTGTTTTTT
CASSLAGQGEEKLFF
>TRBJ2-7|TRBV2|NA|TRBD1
TGTGCCAGCAGTGAAGAGGGGGCGCGGAACGAGCAGTACTTC
CASSEEGARNEQYF
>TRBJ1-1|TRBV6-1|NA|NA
TGTGCCAGCATCCCAGGGAGGGGGTTCGCTGAAGCTTTCTTT
CASIPGRGFAEAFF
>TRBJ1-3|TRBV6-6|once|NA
TGTGCCAGCAGTAACAAAAACACCATATATTTT
CASSNKNTIYF
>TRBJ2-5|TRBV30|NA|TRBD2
TGTGCCCAGCGGCGGGGGAGGCGAGAGACCCAGTACTTC
CAQRRGRRETQYF
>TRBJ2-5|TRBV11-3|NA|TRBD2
TGTGCCAGCAGCCGCAAAGCGGGGGGCGGGGAGACCCAGTACTTC
CASSRKAGGGETQYF
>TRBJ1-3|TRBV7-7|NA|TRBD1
TGTGCTAGCAGCTTACCTGCGGGACAGATCTCTGGAAACACCATATATTTT
CASSLPAGQISGNTIYF
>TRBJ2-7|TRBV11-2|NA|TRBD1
TGTGCCAGCAGCACGGGACAGGGACCCTACGAGCAGTACTTC
CASSTGQGPYEQYF
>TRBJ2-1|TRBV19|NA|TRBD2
TGTGCCAGTACGGCTAGCGGGACCGGCTCCTACAATGAGCAGTTCTTC
CASTASGTGSYNEQFF
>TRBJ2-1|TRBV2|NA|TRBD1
TGTGCCAGCAGTTCGACAGGGGGCAGGTACAATGAGCAGTTCTTC
CASSSTGGRYNEQFF
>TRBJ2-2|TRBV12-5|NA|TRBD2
TGTGCTAGTGGTCCGGGACTAGCGGGGGGTCGAGGCACCGGGGAGCTGTTTTTT
CASGPGLAGGRGTGELFF
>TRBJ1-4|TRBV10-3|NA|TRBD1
TGTGCCGTCTGGGACAGTGCGAATGAAAAACTGTTTTTT
CAVWDSANEKLFF
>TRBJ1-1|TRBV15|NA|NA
TGTGCCACCAGCAGAGCGGACTTGCCGGGACACAAGGCTACTGAAGCTTTCTTT
CATSRADLPGHKATEAFF
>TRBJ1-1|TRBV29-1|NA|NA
TGCAGCGTTGACGCTGAAGCTTTCTTT
CSVDAEAFF
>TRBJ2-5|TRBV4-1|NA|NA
TGCGCCAGCAGCCCGACCAGGGGTCCCCAAGAGACCCAGTACTTC
CASSPTRGPQETQYF
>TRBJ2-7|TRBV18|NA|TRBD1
TGTGCCAGCTTGGACGGGACAGGGGGCTACGAGCAGTACTTC
CASLDGTGGYEQYF
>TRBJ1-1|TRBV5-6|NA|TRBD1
TGTGCCAGCAGCCGTAGACAGGGTGCAGCTTTCTTT
CASSRRQGAAFF
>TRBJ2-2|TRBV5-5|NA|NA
TGTGCCAGCAGCTTGGGGCAGGGGAACACCGGGGAGCTGTTTTTT
CASSLGQGNTGELFF
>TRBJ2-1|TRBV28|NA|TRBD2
TGTGCCAGCTCAACCGAGCGGGAGGGTGGGTACAATGAGCAGTTCTTC
CASSTEREGGYNEQFF
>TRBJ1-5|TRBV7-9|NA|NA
TGTGCCAGCAGCCCCCGCGGGGCCGGGGATCAGCCCCAGCATTTT
CASSPRGAGDQPQHF
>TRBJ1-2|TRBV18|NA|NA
TGTGCCAGCTCACCTACTTCTATAGCGGCGGGAGGCTACACCTTC
CASSPTSIAAGGYTF
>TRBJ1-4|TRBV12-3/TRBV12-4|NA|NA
TGTGCCAGCAGAGGATCACCTCGCGGGTTCCTGTTTTTT
CASRGSPRGFLFF
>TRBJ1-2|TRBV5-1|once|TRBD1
TGCGCCAGCAGCTTGGTTCCGACAGGGGACCACTATGGCTACACCTTC
CASSLVPTGDHYGYTF
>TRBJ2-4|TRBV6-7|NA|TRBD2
TGTGCCAGCAGTTTCCAAGCGGGGGAAGGTCTTGCCAAAAACATTCAGTACTTC
CASSFQAGEGLAKNIQYF
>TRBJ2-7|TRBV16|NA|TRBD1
TGTGCCAGCAGCCAATCGCCACAGGGGTCCAACGAGCAGTACTTC
CASSQSPQGSNEQYF
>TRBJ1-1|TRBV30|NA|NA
TGTGCCTGGAGTGTACAGGGACGCACTGAAGCTTTCTTT
CAWSVQGRTEAFF
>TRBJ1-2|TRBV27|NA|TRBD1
TGTGCCAGCCGGGACAGGGGGCGCGGTAGCTATGGCTACACCTTC
CASRDRGRGSYGYTF
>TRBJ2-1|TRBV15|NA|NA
TGTGCCACCCTGACACAGGGCCCGAGCTCCTACAATGAGCAGTTCTTC
CATLTQGPSSYNEQFF
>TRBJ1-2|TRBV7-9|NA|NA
TGTGCCAGCAGCCCGCGCGGGGGCCAAGCCTATGGCTACACCTTC
CASSPRGGQAYGYTF
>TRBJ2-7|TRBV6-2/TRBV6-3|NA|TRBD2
TGTGCCAGCAGTTCCTGGACTAGCGGGGGGGCGAGAAGAAACGAGCAGTACTTC
CASSSWTSGGARRNEQYF
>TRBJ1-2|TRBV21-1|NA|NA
TGTGCCAGCAGGCCTGGGACAGTCCTAGACTACACCTTC
CASRPGTVLDYTF
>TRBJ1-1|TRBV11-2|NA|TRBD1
TGTGCCAGCAGCTATAGGGGAATGGGGGGACAGGGGGACACTGAAGCTTTCTTT
CASSYRGMGGQGDTEAFF
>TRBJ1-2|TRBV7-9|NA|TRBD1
TGTGCCAGCAAGGGACAGGGGGCGGGTGGCTACACCTTC
CASKGQGAGGYTF
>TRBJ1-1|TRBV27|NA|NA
TGTGCCAGCAGAGGAGGGGAGCACACTGAAGCTTTCTTT
CASRGGEHTEAFF
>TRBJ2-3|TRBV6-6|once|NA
TGTGCCAGCAGTTACGCGGACAGCCGCACAGATACGCAGTATTTT
CASSYADSRTDTQYF
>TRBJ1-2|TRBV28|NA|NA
TGTGCCAGCAGTGCGGGACCGGGTGGCTACACCTTC
CASSAGPGGYTF
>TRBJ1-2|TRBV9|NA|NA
TGTGCCAGCAGCGTAGAGGGGGACACACTTAACTATGGCTACACCTTC
CASSVEGDTLNYGYTF
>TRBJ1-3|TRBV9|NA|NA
TGTGCCAGCAGCGAGACACGGGATTACTCTGGAAACACCATATATTTT
CASSETRDYSGNTIYF
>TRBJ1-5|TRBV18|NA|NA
TGTGCCAGCTCACCACGTTCTAGGCGGAATCAGCCCCAGCATTTT
CASSPRSRRNQPQHF
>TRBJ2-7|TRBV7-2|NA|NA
TGTGCCAGCAGCCCCCCCGGGAGACGCGAGCAGTACTTC
CASSPPGRREQYF
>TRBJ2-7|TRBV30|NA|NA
TGTGCCTGGAGTGTCTCCTCCTACGAGCAGTACTTC
CAWSVSSYEQYF
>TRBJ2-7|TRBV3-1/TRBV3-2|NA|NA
TGTGCCAGCAGCCCACAAGACGTCGGGGGGCAGTACTTC
CASSPQDVGGQYF
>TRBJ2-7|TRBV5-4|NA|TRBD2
TGTGCCAGCAGCGCGACTAGCGGGGACCCATACGAGCAGTACTTC
CASSATSGDPYEQYF
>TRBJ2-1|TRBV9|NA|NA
TGTGCCAGCAGCGTAGTAGTCGATGAGCAGTTCTTC
CASSVVVDEQFF
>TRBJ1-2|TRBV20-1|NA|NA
TGCAGTGCTAGTGGGGTTAGTGGGAGGGGCCAGAACTATGGCTACACCTTC
CSASGVSGRGQNYGYTF